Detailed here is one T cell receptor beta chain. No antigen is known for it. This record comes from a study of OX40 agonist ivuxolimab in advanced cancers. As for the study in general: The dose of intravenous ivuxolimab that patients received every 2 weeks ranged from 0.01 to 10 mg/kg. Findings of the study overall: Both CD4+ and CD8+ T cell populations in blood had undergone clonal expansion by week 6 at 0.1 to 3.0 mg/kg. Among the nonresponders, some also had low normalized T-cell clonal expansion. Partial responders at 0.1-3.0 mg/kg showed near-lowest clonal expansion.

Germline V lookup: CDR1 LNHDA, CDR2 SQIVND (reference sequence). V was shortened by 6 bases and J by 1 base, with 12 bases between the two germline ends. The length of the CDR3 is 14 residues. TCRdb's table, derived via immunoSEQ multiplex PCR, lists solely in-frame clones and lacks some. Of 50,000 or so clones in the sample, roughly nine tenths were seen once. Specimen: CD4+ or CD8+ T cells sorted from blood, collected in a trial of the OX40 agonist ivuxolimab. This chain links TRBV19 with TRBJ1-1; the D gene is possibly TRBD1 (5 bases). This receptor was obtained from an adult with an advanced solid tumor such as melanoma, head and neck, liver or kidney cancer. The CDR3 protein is CASSPGAPNTEAFF. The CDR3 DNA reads TGTGCCAGTAGCCCCGGGGCCCCGAACACTGAAGCTTTCTTT. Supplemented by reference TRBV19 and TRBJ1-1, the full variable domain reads DGGITQSPKYLFRKEGQNVTLSCEQNLNHDAMYWYRQDPGQGLRLIYYSQIVNDFQKGDIAEGYSVSREKKESFPLTVTSAQKNPTAFYLCASSPGAPNTEAFFGQGTRLTVV.